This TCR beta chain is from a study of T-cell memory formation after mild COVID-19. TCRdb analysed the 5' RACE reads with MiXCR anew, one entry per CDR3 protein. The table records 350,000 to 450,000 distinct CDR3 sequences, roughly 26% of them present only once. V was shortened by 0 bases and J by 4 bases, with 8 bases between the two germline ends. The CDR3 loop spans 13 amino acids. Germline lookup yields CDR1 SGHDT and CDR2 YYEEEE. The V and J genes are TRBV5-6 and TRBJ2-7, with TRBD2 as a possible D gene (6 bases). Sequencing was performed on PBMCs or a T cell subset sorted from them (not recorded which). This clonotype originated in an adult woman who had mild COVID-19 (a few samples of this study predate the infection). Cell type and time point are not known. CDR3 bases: TGTGCCAGCAGCTTGGGGACTAAGTACGAGCAGTACTTC. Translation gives CASSLGTKYEQYF.